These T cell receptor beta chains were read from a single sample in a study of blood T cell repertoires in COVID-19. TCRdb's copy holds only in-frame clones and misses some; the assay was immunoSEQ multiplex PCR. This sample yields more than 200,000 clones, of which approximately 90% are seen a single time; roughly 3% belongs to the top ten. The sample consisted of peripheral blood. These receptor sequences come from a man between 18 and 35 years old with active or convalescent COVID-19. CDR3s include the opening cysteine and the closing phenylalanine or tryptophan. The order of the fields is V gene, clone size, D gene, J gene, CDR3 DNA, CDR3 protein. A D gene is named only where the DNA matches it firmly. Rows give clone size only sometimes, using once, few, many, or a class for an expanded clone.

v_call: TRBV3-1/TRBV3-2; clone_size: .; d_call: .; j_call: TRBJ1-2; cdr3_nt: TGTGCCAGCAGCCAAGATATGGGGGCCGGCTATGGCTACACCTTC; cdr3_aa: CASSQDMGAGYGYTF
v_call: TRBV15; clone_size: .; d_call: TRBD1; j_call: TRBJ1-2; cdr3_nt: TGTGCCACCAGCAAGGACAGGGCGGAAGATGGCTACACCTTC; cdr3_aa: CATSKDRAEDGYTF
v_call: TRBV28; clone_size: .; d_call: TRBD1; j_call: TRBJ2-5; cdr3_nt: TGTGCCAGCAGCGGAAGGACAGGGGGCAAAGAGACCCAGTACTTC; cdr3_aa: CASSGRTGGKETQYF
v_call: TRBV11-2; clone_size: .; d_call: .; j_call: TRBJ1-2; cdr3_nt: TGTGCCAGCAGGCCCTCTGAACAGCCCTATGGCTACACCTTC; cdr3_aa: CASRPSEQPYGYTF
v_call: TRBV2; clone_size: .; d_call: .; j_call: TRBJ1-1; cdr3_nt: TGTGCCAGCAGTTTCTTGGGAGGCAACACTGAAGCTTTCTTT; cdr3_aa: CASSFLGGNTEAFF
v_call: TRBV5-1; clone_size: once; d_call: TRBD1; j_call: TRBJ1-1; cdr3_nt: TGCGCCAGCAGCTTGACAGGGGTTAATACTGAAGCTTTCTTT; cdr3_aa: CASSLTGVNTEAFF
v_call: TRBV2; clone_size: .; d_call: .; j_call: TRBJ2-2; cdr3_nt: TGTGCCAGCAGTGAACAGGGTCACGGGGAGCTGTTTTTT; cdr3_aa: CASSEQGHGELFF
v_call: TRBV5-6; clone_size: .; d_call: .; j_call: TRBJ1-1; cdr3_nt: TGTGCCAGCAGCTTCGCCACCGGGACACTGAACACTGAAGCTTTCTTT; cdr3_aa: CASSFATGTLNTEAFF
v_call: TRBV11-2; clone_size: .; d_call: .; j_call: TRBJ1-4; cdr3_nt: TGTGCCAGCAGCGAGGTGACTCCTTTCGCAAATGAAAAACTGTTTTTT; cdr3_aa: CASSEVTPFANEKLFF
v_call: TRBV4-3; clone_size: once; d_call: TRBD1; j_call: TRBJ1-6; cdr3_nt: TGCGCCAGCAGCCAAGATGGGACAGATAATTCACCCCTCCACTTT; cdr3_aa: CASSQDGTDNSPLHF
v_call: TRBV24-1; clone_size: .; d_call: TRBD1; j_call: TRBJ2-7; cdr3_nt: TGTGCCACCAGTGATTGGCGAGCGGGACAGGGGGATGAGCAGTACTTC; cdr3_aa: CATSDWRAGQGDEQYF
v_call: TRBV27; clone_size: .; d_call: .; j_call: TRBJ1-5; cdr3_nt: TGTGCCAGCAGTTTAAGGCAGGGGAATCAGCCCCAGCATTTT; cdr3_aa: CASSLRQGNQPQHF
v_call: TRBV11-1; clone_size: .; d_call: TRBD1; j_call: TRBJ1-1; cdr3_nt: TGTGCCAGCAGCACCGGGACAGGGGCCATGAACACTGAAGCTTTCTTT; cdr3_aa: CASSTGTGAMNTEAFF
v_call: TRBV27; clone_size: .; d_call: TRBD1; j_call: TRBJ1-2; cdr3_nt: TGTGCCAGCAGTTTTACGACAGGGTCGGGCTACACCTTC; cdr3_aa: CASSFTTGSGYTF
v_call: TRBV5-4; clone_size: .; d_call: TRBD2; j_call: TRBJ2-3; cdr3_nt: TGTGCCAGCAGCTTGCCACTAGCGGGATTTTCTAGCACAGATACGCAGTATTTT; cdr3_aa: CASSLPLAGFSSTDTQYF
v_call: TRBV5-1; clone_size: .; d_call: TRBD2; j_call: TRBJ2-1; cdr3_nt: TGCGCCAGCAGCTTGGGGTTGGCTAGCGGGGTTCGGGATGAGCAGTTCTTC; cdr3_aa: CASSLGLASGVRDEQFF
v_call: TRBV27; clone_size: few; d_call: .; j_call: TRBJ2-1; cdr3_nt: TGTGCCAGCAGTATCGGACTAACCTCCTACAATGAGCAGTTCTTC; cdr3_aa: CASSIGLTSYNEQFF
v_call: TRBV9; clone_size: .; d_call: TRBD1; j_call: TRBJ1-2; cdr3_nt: TGTGCCAGCCTAGGGGGCTCTAACTATGGCTACACCTTC; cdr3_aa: CASLGGSNYGYTF
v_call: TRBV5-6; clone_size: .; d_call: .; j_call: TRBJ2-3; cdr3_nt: TGTGCCAGCAGCTCCATGTCAGGGAGCACAGATACGCAGTATTTT; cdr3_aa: CASSSMSGSTDTQYF
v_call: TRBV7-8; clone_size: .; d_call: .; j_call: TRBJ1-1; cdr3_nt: TGTGCCAGCGCCCCGGGGCTTAGGGGGGGCACTGAAGCTTTCTTT; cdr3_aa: CASAPGLRGGTEAFF
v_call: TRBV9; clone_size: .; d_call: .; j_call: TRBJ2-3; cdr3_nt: TGTGCCAGCAGCGTGTCAGTTGGTTCTTCTAGCACAGATACGCAGTATTTT; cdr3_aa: CASSVSVGSSSTDTQYF
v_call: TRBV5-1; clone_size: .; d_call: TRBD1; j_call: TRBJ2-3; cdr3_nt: TGCGCCAGCAGCTTGGGGGACAGGGTCTGGGACCCAGATACGCAGTATTTT; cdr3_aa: CASSLGDRVWDPDTQYF
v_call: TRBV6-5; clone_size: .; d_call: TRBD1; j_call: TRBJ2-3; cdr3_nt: TGTGCCAGCCGCGGACAGGGTCGTGCGGATACGCAGTATTTT; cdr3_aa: CASRGQGRADTQYF
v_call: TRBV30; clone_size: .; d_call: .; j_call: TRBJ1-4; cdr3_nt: TGTGCCTGGAGTCTCAGGGCGGGGATTGAAAAACTGTTTTTT; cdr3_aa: CAWSLRAGIEKLFF
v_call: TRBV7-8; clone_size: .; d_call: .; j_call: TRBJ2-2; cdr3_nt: TGTGCCAGCAGCATACTAGAGCGGCCGAACACCGGGGAGCTGTTTTTT; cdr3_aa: CASSILERPNTGELFF
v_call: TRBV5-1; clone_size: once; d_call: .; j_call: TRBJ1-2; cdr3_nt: TGCGCCAGCAGCTTGGAGGTGGCAGGGCATGGCTACACCTTC; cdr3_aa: CASSLEVAGHGYTF
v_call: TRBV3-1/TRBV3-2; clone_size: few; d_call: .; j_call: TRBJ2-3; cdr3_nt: TGTGCCAGCAGCGAGGAACATGTGGGGGCACTCACAGATACGCAGTATTTT; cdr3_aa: CASSEEHVGALTDTQYF
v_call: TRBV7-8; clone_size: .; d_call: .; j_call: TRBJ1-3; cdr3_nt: TGTGCCAGCAGCACAGGAAACACCATATATTTT; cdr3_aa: CASSTGNTIYF
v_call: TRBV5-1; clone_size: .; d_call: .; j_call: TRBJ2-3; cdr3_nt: TGCGCCAGCAGCTCTCCGGGGGATTCGCAGTATTTT; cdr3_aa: CASSSPGDSQYF
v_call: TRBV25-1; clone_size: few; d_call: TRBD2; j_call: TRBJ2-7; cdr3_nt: TGTGCCAGCAGAAGCGGGGGGTTGTGGTACGAGCAGTACTTC; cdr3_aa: CASRSGGLWYEQYF
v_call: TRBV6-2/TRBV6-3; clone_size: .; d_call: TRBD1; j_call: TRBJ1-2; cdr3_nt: TGTGCCAGCAGTCAGGGGGCCTATGGCTACACCTTC; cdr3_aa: CASSQGAYGYTF
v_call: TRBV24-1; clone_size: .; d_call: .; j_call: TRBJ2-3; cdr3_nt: TGTGCCACCAGTGATTTGGCGGGGTTGGAGGCAGATACGCAGTATTTT; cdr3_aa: CATSDLAGLEADTQYF
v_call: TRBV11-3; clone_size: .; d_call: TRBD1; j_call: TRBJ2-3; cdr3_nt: TGTGCCAGCAGCTTAGGACTGGACAGGAGCACAGATACGCAGTATTTT; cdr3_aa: CASSLGLDRSTDTQYF
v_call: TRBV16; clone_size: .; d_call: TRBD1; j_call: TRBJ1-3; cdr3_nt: TGTGCCAGCAGCCAATCGACAGGGGGGACTGGAAACACCATATATTTT; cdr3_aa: CASSQSTGGTGNTIYF
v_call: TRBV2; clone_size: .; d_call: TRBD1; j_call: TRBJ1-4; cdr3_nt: TGTGCCAGCAGTCCGACAGGGGCGGGTGAAAAACTGTTTTTT; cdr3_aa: CASSPTGAGEKLFF
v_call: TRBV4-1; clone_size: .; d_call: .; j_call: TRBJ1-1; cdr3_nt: TGCGCCAGCAGCCAAGGGAGTCGCGCTTTCTTT; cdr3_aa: CASSQGSRAFF
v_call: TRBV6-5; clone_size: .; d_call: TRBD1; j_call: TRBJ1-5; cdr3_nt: TGTGCCAGCAGTTCAGGGGGCGATCAGCCCCAGCATTTT; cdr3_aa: CASSSGGDQPQHF
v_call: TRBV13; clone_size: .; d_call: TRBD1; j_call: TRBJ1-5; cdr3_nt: TGTGCCAGCAGCGGACAGGGGAGACAGCCCCAGCATTTT; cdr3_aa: CASSGQGRQPQHF
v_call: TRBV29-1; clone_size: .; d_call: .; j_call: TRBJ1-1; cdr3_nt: TGCAGCGGACATGCAGGGATCCGAACTGAAGCTTTCTTT; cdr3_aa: CSGHAGIRTEAFF
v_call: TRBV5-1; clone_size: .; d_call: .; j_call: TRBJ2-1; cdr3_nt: TGCGCCAGCAGCTTGGGGGCCTCCTACAATGAGCAGTTCTTC; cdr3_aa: CASSLGASYNEQFF
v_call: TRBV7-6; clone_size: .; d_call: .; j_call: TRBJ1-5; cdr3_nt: TGTGCCAGCAGCTCGACCCCGACCGACTCGCCCCAGCATTTT; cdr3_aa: CASSSTPTDSPQHF
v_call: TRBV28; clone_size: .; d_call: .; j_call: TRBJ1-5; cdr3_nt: TGTGCCAGCATCCTCAAGGAGAGCAATCAGCCCCAGCATTTT; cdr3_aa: CASILKESNQPQHF
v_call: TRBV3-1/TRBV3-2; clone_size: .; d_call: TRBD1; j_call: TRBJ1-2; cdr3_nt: TGTGCCAGCAAACAGGACAGGGTAGATGGCTACACCTTC; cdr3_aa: CASKQDRVDGYTF
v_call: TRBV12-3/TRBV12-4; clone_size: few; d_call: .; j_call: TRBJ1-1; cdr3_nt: TGTGCCAGCGGGGGCTTCACTGAAGCTTTCTTT; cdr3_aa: CASGGFTEAFF
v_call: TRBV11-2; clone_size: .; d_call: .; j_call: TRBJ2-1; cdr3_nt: TGTGCCAGCAGCTCCTATAGCGGCCCCAATGAGCAGTTCTTC; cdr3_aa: CASSSYSGPNEQFF
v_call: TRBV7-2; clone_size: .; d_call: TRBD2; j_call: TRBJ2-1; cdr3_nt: TGTGCCAGCAGCTATAGCGGGGGGGATCCGTTAGACTACAATGAGCAGTTCTTC; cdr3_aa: CASSYSGGDPLDYNEQFF
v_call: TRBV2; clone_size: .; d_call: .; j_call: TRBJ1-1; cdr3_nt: TGTGCCAGCAGGATGGAGACGGACACTGAAGCTTTCTTT; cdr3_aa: CASRMETDTEAFF
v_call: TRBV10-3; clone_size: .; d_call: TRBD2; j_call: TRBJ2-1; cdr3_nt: TGTGCCACCCGCCCCGGACTAGCGGGAGACAATGAGCAGTTCTTC; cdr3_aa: CATRPGLAGDNEQFF
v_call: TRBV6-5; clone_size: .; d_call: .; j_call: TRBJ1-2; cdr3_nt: TGTGCCAGCAGTTACTCGGGTGAGGGTGGCTACACCTTC; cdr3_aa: CASSYSGEGGYTF
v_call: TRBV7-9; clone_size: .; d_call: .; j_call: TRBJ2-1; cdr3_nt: TGTGCCAGCAGCTTAGGTGGCGCGGGTTCGTACAATGAGCAGTTCTTC; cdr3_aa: CASSLGGAGSYNEQFF
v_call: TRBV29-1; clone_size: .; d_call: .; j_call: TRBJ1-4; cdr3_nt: TGCAGCGCCGGAGGGGCACCTGCAACTAATGAAAAACTGTTTTTT; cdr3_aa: CSAGGAPATNEKLFF